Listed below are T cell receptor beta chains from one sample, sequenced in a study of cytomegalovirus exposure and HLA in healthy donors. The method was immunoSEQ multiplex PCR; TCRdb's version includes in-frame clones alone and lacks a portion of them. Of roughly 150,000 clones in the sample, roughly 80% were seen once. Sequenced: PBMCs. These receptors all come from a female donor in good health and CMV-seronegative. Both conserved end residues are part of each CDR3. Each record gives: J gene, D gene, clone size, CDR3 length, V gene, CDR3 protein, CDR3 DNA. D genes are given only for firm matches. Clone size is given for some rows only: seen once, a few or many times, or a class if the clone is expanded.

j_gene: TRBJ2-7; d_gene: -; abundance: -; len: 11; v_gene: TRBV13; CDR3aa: CASSLRNEQYF; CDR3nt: TGTGCCAGCAGCTTACGTAACGAGCAGTACTTC
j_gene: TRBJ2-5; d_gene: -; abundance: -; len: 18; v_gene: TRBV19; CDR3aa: CASSIGQDKIGIQETQYF; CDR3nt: TGTGCCAGTAGTATAGGGCAGGATAAAATAGGTATCCAAGAGACCCAGTACTTC
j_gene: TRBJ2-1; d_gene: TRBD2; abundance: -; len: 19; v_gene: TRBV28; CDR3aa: CASSPPGTSDPARYNEQFF; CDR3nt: TGTGCCAGCAGTCCCCCCGGGACTAGCGATCCAGCCAGGTACAATGAGCAGTTCTTC
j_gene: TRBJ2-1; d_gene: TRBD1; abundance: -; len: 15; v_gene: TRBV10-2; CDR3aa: CASENAGTVNNEQFF; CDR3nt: TGCGCCAGCGAAAACGCCGGGACAGTCAACAATGAGCAGTTCTTC
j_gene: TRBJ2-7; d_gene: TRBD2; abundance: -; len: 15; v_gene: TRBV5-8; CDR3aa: CASSSREGASYEQYF; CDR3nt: TGTGCCAGCAGCTCCAGGGAGGGCGCGTCCTACGAGCAGTACTTC
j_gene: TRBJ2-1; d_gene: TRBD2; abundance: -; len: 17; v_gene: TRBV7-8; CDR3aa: CASSAPPTSGTYNEQFF; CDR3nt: TGTGCCAGCAGCGCGCCTCCAACTAGCGGGACCTACAATGAGCAGTTCTTC
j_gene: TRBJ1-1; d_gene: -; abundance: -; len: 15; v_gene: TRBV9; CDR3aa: CASSVGQGANTEAFF; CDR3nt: TGTGCCAGCAGCGTAGGGCAAGGGGCTAACACTGAAGCTTTCTTT
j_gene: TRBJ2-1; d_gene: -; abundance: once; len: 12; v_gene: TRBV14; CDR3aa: CASSPPDNEQFF; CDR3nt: TGTGCCAGCAGCCCCCCCGACAATGAGCAGTTCTTC
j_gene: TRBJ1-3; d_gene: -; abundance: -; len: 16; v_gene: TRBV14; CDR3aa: CASSQVGGAAGNTIYF; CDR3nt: TGTGCCAGCAGCCAAGTAGGGGGGGCCGCTGGAAACACCATATATTTT
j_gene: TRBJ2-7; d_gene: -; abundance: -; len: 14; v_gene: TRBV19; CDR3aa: CASSITGLAYEQYF; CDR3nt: TGTGCCAGTAGTATTACGGGACTGGCCTACGAGCAGTACTTC
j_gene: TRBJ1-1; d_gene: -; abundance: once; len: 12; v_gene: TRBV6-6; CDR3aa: CASSYSAGAAFF; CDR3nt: TGTGCCAGCAGTTACTCGGCAGGGGCGGCTTTCTTT
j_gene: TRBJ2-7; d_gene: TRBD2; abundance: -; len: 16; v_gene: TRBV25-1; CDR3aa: CASSESVSGGTYEQYF; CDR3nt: TGTGCCAGCAGTGAATCGGTTAGCGGGGGAACCTACGAGCAGTACTTC
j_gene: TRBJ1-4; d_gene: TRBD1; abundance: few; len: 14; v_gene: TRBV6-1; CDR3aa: CASRVDRENEKLFF; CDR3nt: TGTGCCAGCAGGGTGGACAGGGAAAATGAAAAACTGTTTTTT
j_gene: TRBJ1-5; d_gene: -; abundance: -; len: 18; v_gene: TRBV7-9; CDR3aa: CASSLVALVTDSNQPQHF; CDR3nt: TGTGCCAGCAGCTTAGTAGCCCTGGTGACTGATAGCAATCAGCCCCAGCATTTT
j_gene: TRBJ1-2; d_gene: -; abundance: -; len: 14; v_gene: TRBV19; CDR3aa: CASREDRSNYGYTF; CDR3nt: TGTGCCAGTAGAGAGGACAGATCTAACTATGGCTACACCTTC
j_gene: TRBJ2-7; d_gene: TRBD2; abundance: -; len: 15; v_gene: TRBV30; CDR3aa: CAWSAGTSGGYEQYF; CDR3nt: TGTGCCTGGAGTGCGGGGACTAGCGGGGGCTACGAGCAGTACTTC
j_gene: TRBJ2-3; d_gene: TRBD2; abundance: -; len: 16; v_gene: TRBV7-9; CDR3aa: CASSWGTSGTTDTQYF; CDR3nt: TGTGCCAGCAGCTGGGGGACTAGCGGGACCACAGATACGCAGTATTTT
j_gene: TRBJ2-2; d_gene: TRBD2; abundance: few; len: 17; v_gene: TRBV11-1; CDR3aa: CASSLGAGREGLGELFF; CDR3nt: TGTGCCAGCAGCTTAGGGGCTGGGCGGGAGGGCCTCGGGGAGCTGTTTTTT
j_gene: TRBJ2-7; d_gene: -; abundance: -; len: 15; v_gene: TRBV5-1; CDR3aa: CASSLGVRGTYEQYF; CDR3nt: TGCGCCAGCAGCTTAGGGGTTAGGGGGACCTACGAGCAGTACTTC
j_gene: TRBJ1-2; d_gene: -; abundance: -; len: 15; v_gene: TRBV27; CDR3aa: CASSDQALPTYGYTF; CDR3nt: TGTGCCAGCAGTGATCAGGCGCTCCCTACGTATGGCTACACCTTC
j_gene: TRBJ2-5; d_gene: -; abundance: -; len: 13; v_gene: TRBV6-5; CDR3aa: CASNQRAGETQYF; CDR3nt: TGTGCCAGCAACCAACGCGCGGGGGAGACCCAGTACTTC
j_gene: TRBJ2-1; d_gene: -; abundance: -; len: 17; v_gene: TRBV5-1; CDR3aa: CASSLGLADSSYNEQFF; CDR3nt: TGCGCCAGCAGCCTCGGGTTAGCCGATAGCTCCTACAATGAGCAGTTCTTC
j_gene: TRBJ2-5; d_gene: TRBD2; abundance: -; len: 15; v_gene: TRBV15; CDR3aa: CATSRDPSGQETQYF; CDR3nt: TGTGCCACCAGCAGAGATCCTAGCGGCCAAGAGACCCAGTACTTC
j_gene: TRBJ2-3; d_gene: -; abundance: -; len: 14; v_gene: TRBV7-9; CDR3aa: CASSWGQRTDTQYF; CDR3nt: TGTGCCAGCAGCTGGGGGCAGCGCACAGATACGCAGTATTTT
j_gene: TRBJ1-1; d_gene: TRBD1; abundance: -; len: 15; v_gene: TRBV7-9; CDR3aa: CASSLGDRGGTEAFF; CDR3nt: TGTGCCAGCAGCTTAGGGGACAGGGGAGGCACTGAAGCTTTCTTT
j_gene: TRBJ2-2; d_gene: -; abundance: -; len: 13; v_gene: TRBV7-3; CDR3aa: CASSLNPEGELFF; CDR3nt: TGTGCCAGCAGCTTAAATCCTGAGGGGGAGCTGTTTTTT
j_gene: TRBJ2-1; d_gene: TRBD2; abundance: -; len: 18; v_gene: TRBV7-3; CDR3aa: CASSLTPSGRFSYNEQFF; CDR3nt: TGTGCCAGCAGCTTAACCCCGAGCGGGAGGTTCTCCTACAATGAGCAGTTCTTC
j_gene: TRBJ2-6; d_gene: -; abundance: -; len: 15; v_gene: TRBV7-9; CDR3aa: CASSPYPSGANVLTF; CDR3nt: TGTGCCAGCAGCCCTTATCCGTCTGGGGCCAACGTCCTGACTTTC
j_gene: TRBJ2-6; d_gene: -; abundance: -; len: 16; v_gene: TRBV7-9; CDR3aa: CASSPNDNSGANVLTF; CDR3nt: TGTGCCAGCAGCCCTAACGACAACTCTGGGGCCAACGTCCTGACTTTC
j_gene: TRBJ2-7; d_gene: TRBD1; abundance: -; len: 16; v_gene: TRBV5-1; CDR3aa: CASSRIGTGMHYEQYF; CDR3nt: TGCGCCAGCAGCCGAATTGGGACAGGGATGCACTACGAGCAGTACTTC
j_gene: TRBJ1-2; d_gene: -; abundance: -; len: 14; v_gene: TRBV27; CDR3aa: CASSDSAANYGYTF; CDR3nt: TGTGCCAGCAGTGACAGCGCGGCTAACTATGGCTACACCTTC
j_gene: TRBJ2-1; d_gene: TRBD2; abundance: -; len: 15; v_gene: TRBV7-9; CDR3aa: CASSSVAGVFHEQFF; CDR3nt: TGTGCCAGCAGCTCTGTGGCGGGAGTCTTCCATGAGCAGTTCTTC
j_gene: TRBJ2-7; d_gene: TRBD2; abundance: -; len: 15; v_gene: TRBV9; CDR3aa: CASSVGLAGGDEQYF; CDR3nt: TGTGCCAGCAGCGTAGGACTAGCGGGAGGAGACGAGCAGTACTTC
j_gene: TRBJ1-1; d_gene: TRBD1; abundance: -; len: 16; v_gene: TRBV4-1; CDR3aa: CASSRPLDRENTEAFF; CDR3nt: TGCGCCAGCAGCCGACCCTTGGACAGGGAGAACACTGAAGCTTTCTTT
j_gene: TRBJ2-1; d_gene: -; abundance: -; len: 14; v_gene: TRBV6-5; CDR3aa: CASSFSRFVNEQFF; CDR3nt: TGTGCCAGCAGTTTTTCCCGGTTTGTGAATGAGCAGTTCTTC
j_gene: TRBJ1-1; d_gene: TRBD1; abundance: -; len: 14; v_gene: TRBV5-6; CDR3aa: CASSFGQGNTEAFF; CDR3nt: TGTGCCAGCAGCTTTGGACAGGGGAACACTGAAGCTTTCTTT
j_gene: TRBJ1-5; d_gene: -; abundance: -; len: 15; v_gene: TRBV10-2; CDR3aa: CASSENGDSNQPQHF; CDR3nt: TGCGCCAGCAGTGAGAATGGAGATAGCAATCAGCCCCAGCATTTT
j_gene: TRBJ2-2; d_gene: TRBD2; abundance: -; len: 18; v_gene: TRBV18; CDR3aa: CASSLGGLAGFGTGELFF; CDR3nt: TGTGCCAGCTCACTCGGAGGACTAGCGGGATTTGGGACCGGGGAGCTGTTTTTT
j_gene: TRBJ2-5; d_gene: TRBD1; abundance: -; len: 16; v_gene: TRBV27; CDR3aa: CASSPGDRGYGETQYF; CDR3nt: TGTGCCAGCAGCCCCGGAGACAGGGGCTACGGGGAGACCCAGTACTTC
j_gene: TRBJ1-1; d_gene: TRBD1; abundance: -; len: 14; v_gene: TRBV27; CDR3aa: CASSLQGLRTEAFF; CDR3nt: TGTGCCAGCAGTCTACAGGGGCTTCGGACTGAAGCTTTCTTT
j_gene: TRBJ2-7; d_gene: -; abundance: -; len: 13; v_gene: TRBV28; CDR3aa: CASSAGFLYEQYF; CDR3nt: TGTGCCAGCAGTGCGGGATTCTTATACGAGCAGTACTTC
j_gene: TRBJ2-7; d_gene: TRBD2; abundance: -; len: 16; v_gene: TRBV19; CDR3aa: CASSTPSSGGSYEQYF; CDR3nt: TGTGCCAGTAGTACCCCTTCATCGGGAGGCTCCTACGAGCAGTACTTC
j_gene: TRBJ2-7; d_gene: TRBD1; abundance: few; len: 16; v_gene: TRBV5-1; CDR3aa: CASSLEGATSSYEQYF; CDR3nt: TGCGCCAGCAGCTTGGAGGGGGCTACCTCGTCCTACGAGCAGTACTTC
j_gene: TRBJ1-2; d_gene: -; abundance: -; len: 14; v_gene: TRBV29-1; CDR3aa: CSGWTGEANYGYTF; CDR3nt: TGCAGCGGTTGGACCGGGGAAGCTAACTATGGCTACACCTTC
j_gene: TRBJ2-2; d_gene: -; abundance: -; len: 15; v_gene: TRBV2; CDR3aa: CASSVEGASTGELFF; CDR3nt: TGTGCCAGCAGTGTGGAGGGGGCGAGCACCGGGGAGCTGTTTTTT
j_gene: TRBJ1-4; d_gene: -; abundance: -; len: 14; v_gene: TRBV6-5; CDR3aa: CASSPHRATEKLFF; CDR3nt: TGTGCCAGCAGTCCCCACAGGGCGACTGAAAAACTGTTTTTT
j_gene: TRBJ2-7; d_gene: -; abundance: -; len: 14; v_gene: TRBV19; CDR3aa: CASSLQAGSYEQYF; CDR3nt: TGTGCCAGTAGTTTGCAGGCCGGCTCCTACGAGCAGTACTTC
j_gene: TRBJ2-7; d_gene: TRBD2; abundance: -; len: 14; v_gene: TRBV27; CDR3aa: CASRGGLNSYEQYF; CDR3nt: TGTGCCAGCAGGGGGGGACTAAACTCCTACGAGCAGTACTTC
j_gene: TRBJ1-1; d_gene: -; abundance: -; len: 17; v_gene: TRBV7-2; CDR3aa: CASSLAGGQLMNTEAFF; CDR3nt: TGTGCCAGCAGCTTAGCCGGTGGACAGCTCATGAACACTGAAGCTTTCTTT
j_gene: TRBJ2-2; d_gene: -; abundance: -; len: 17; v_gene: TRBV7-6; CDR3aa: CASSLPSQGVNTGELFF; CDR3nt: TGTGCCAGCAGCTTACCTTCACAGGGAGTAAACACCGGGGAGCTGTTTTTT
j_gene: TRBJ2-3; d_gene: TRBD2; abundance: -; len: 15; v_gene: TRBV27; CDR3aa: CASTSAAGGGDTQYF; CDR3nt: TGTGCCAGCACCTCGGCAGCGGGAGGGGGAGATACGCAGTATTTT
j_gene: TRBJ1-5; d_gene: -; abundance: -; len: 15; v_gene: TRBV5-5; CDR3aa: CASSWGVGSGQPQHF; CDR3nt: TGTGCCAGCAGCTGGGGGGTCGGAAGTGGTCAGCCCCAGCATTTT
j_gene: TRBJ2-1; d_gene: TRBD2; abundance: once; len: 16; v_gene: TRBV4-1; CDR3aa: CASSQDPAGGLNEQFF; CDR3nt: TGCGCCAGCAGCCAAGACCCAGCGGGAGGGCTAAATGAGCAGTTCTTC
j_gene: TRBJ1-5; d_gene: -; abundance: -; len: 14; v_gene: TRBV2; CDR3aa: CASSETEVGQPQHF; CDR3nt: TGTGCCAGCAGTGAGACTGAGGTTGGTCAGCCCCAGCATTTT
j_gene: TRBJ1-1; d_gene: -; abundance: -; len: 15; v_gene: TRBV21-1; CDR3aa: CASSTQQQGNTEAFF; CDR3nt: TGTGCCAGCAGCACCCAACAACAGGGGAACACTGAAGCTTTCTTT